These 22 T cell receptor beta chains were sequenced from one sample in a study of vaccination and CD4 T cells after COVID-19 (dated by TCRdb to the early 2020s). These receptors have no known antigen. The sample's treatment or condition, from its label and the paper: roughly 10-day PBMC culture with coronavirus spike peptide pools or control peptides (ViraFEST assay). Library preparation used PCR. The sequencing machine was an Illumina iSeq 100. DNA from cultured CD4+ T cells underwent TCR sequencing with the Oncomine TCR Beta short-read assay at the Johns Hopkins FTIC core. The public reads were reprocessed in TCRdb via fastp at Q25 and MiXCR, keeping in-frame beta chains. CDR3 protein sequences are deduplicated, and each keeps its most common genes and DNA. This sample holds roughly 16,000 distinct CDR3 sequences; around 44% were observed only once. The biggest ten clones account for 3% to 4% of the sample.

Source material: CD4+ T cells from blood, cultured in vitro. Receptors originate from a human donor who had recovered from COVID-19.

A single count supports this clonotype. The V gene is TRBV18, the J gene TRBJ1-5; D unclear. The V and J ends lost 3 bases and 7 bases respectively, with 19 bases between them. This CDR3 has 16 residues. Per the germline V gene, CDR1 is KGHSH and CDR2 is LQKENI. CDR3 DNA: TGTGCCAGCTCACCTAATCCCACGAGTTTCGGGCAGCCCCAGCATTTT. It encodes CASSPNPTSFGQPQHF.

V and J are TRBV6-1 and TRBJ1-5; D is unclear. Germline CDR1 and CDR2: MNHNS and SASEGT. CDR3 length equals 13 residues. V was shortened by 2 bases and J by 3 bases, with 5 bases between the two germline ends. Here the CDR3 DNA reads TGTGCCAGCAGTGAAACGGACAATCAGCCCCAGCATTTT. Its translation: CASSETDNQPQHF.

This chain uses TRBV20-1 with TRBJ2-2; D gene uncertain. Trimming shortened V by 6 bases and J by 0 bases, and 11 bases separated the two germline ends. CDR1 is DFQATT and CDR2 is SNEGSKA in the germline V gene (reference sequence). The length of the CDR3 is 14 residues. For the CDR3, the DNA is TGCAGTGCCGCGTCCATAACGAACACCGGGGAGCTGTTTTTT. It is translated as CSAASITNTGELFF.

This clonotype has more than one count but fewer than ten. The chain recombines TRBV4-3 with TRBJ2-1, with 10 bases aligning to TRBD1. The CDR3 covers 15 residues. The germline gives CDR1 LGHNA, CDR2 YSLEER. Trimming removed 4 bases from V and 8 bases from J; junction bases left unmatched: 8. DNA for the CDR3: TGCGCCAGCAGCCGACCGGGACAGGGGCGGCATGAGCAGTTCTTC. Translated: CASSRPGQGRHEQFF.

The chain has TRBV7-9 and TRBJ2-7; weak D call: TRBD2 (6 bases). The CDR3 is made up of 13 amino acids. V lost 6 bases and J lost 3, with 12 bases in between. Per the germline V gene, CDR1 is SEHNR and CDR2 is FQNEAQ (reference sequence). The CDR3 DNA follows: TGTGCCAGCAGGCCCTCCGGGGGCTACGAGCAGTACTTC. Amino acid sequence: CASRPSGGYEQYF.

The V and J genes are TRBV18 and TRBJ1-1; D is possibly TRBD1 (5 bases). The CDR3 loop spans 16 amino acids. Trimming left V 1 base short and J 6 bases short, with 18 bases between. Per germline, CDR1 KGHSH and CDR2 LQKENI. The CDR3 DNA reads TGTGCCAGCTCACCACGGCAGGGCAACAGGTCGCCTGAAGCTTTCTTT. Its protein product is CASSPRQGNRSPEAFF.

The chain links TRBV30 to TRBJ2-6, with 12 positions matching TRBD1. The junction had 4 bases not matched to a gene; V was cut back by 2 bases and J by 2 bases. Germline lookup yields CDR1 GTSNPN and CDR2 SVGIG (reference sequence). This CDR3 contains 17 residues. The CDR3 sequence: CAWSPGQGATGANVLTF. The CDR3, as DNA: TGTGCCTGGAGTCCGGGACAGGGGGCAACTGGGGCCAACGTCCTGACTTTC.

The chain links TRBV7-9 to TRBJ2-5; 13 nucleotides line up with TRBD2. Germline trimming cut 5 bases from V and 5 bases from J; bases unmatched to any gene: 8. Looked up from germline, CDR1 is SEHNR and CDR2 is FQNEAQ (reference sequence). There are 16 residues in the CDR3. Here the CDR3 reads CASSAGLAGKLETQYF. The CDR3 DNA is TGTGCCAGCAGCGCGGGACTAGCGGGGAAGCTTGAGACCCAGTACTTC.

The chain uses TRBV2 and TRBJ1-1; TRBD1 matches at 8 bases. Germline lookup yields CDR1 SNHLY and CDR2 FYNNEI. V lost 5 bases and J lost 0; bases outside the gene matches: 5. The CDR3 has 15 residues. This CDR3 is CASSWQGAMNTEAFF. The CDR3, as DNA: TGTGCCAGCAGTTGGCAGGGGGCGATGAACACTGAAGCTTTCTTT.

This clonotype showed up just once. The chain couples TRBV9 to TRBJ2-7, with D tentatively TRBD1 (6 bases). The V end was cut by 4 bases, the J end by 6 bases, with 11 bases between. CDR3 length equals 12 residues. Germline V gene sequence: CDR1 SGDLS, CDR2 YYNGEE. CDR3 in amino acids: CASSQGSGEQYF. CDR3 in DNA: TGTGCCAGCAGCCAGGGGTCCGGCGAGCAGTACTTC.

V gene TRBV7-2 combines with J gene TRBJ2-7; tentatively, D is TRBD2 (5 bases). CDR3 length equals 13 residues. Trimming removed 6 bases from V and 2 bases from J, with 11 bases in between. Germline V lookup: CDR1 SGHTA, CDR2 FQGNSA. CDR3 DNA: TGTGCCAGCAGTTATGGGGAGCCCTACGAGCAGTACTTC. Translated: CASSYGEPYEQYF. The whole variable domain, filled in from reference TRBV7-2 and TRBJ2-7, reads GAGVSQSPSNKVTEKGKDVELRCDPISGHTALYWYRQSLGQGLEFLIYFQGNSAPDKSGLPSDRFSAERTGGSVSTLTIQRTQQEDSAVYLCASSYGEPYEQYFGPGTRLTVT.

This clonotype appeared a few times. The chain has TRBV7-9 and TRBJ2-5; TRBD1 might be the D (6 bases). V shed 1 base and J shed 1 base, with 13 bases lying between them. The CDR3 runs to 16 residues. Germline values: CDR1 SEHNR, CDR2 FQNEAQ (reference sequence). The DNA of the CDR3 is TGTGCCAGCAGCTTAGGCACGGACAGTCTCCAAGAGACCCAGTACTTC. Its translation is CASSLGTDSLQETQYF.

The V and J genes are TRBV20-1 and TRBJ2-1; 11 nucleotides line up with TRBD2. The germline gives CDR1 DFQATT, CDR2 SNEGSKA (reference sequence). The V segment lost 2 bases and the J segment 6 bases; nucleotides outside the gene matches: 6. This CDR3 comprises 15 residues. CDR3 amino acids: CSARTLAGGLNEQFF. Written as DNA, the CDR3 is TGCAGTGCTAGAACCCTAGCGGGAGGTCTCAATGAGCAGTTCTTC.

This chain links TRBV20-1 with TRBJ2-5; D may be TRBD1 (5 bases). The germline V and J ends were trimmed by 7 bases and 5 bases, with 17 bases remaining between them. From germline, CDR1 is DFQATT and CDR2 SNEGSKA (reference sequence). The CDR3 totals 13 residues. This CDR3 is CSVQGVLDETQYF. CDR3 nucleotide sequence: TGCAGTGTTCAAGGGGTACTGGATGAGACCCAGTACTTC.

The rearrangement uses TRBV6-4 and TRBJ2-3; D uncertain. Between the trimmed V and J ends, which lost 2 bases and 2 bases, there was a span of 5 bases. The CDR3 loop spans 13 amino acids. Germline CDR1 MRHNA, CDR2 SNTAGT. This CDR3 is CASSDGDTDTQYF. The CDR3 region has the DNA TGTGCCAGCAGTGACGGAGACACAGATACGCAGTATTTT.

This clonotype was counted between two and nine times. CDR3 sequence reads: CSARPLLREHYTF. Written as DNA, the CDR3 is TGCAGTGCTAGACCCCTCCTCCGTGAACACTACACCTTC. The chain is built from TRBV20-1 and TRBJ1-2; no reliable D call. Trimming pared 2 bases from V and 10 bases from J, leaving 17 bases between. CDR3 length: 13 residues. Germline CDR1 reads DFQATT; CDR2 reads SNEGSKA (reference sequence).

The chain is built from TRBV6-1 and TRBJ2-3; 10 bases agree with TRBD2. The germline gives CDR1 MNHNS, CDR2 SASEGT. The CDR3 totals 16 residues. V lost 7 bases, J lost 7 bases, and 14 bases stayed unmatched. The CDR3, as DNA: TGTGCCAGCACCCTCGTGGGAGCGGGAGGGCCGTATACGCAGTATTTT. Its translation is CASTLVGAGGPYTQYF.

This clonotype was counted between two and nine times. The chain carries TRBV7-2 and TRBJ2-5; perhaps TRBD2 as D (5 bases). The germline CDR1 and CDR2 sequences are SGHTA and FQGNSA. V shed 2 bases and J shed 5 bases, with 12 bases lying between them. This CDR3 has 14 amino acids. CDR3 sequence reads: CASSLRSGFETQYF. The CDR3 nucleotides read TGTGCCAGCAGCTTACGGTCGGGATTCGAGACCCAGTACTTC.

The table lists this clonotype with a few counts. The chain couples TRBV20-1 to TRBJ2-3; D not resolved. There are 12 residues in the CDR3. Per the germline V gene, CDR1 is DFQATT and CDR2 is SNEGSKA (reference sequence). The V and J ends lost 0 bases and 4 bases respectively, with 5 bases between them. In DNA form, the CDR3 reads TGCAGTGCTAGAGATCCCCCAGATACGCAGTATTTT. This translates into CSARDPPDTQYF.

The chain has TRBV3-1 and TRBJ2-3; D not certain. V dropped 0 bases and J dropped 4 bases, with 5 bases sitting between them. This CDR3 is 13 amino acids long. Germline V lookup: CDR1 LGHDT, CDR2 YNNKEL (reference sequence). The CDR3 loop is CASSQDHADTQYF. The CDR3 nucleotides are TGTGCCAGCAGCCAAGATCATGCAGATACGCAGTATTTT.

This clonotype was counted only a few times. The CDR3 DNA reads TGTGCCAGCAGTTTACCAGAGGCAGCTCCAGGAGATACGCAGTATTTT. The encoded protein is CASSLPEAAPGDTQYF. This rearrangement joins TRBV28 to TRBJ2-3; no firm D call. Between the trimmed V and J ends, which lost 2 bases and 5 bases, there was a span of 17 bases. The CDR3 extends over 16 amino acids. Germline loops: CDR1 MDHEN, CDR2 SYDVKM.

V and J are TRBV6-1 and TRBJ2-7; D is perhaps TRBD1 (5 bases). The germline gives CDR1 MNHNS, CDR2 SASEGT. The CDR3 runs 14 residues. V shed 0 bases and J shed 2 bases, with 8 bases lying between them. CDR3 coding DNA: TGTGCCAGCAGTGAAGCGTGGACAACCTACGAGCAGTACTTC. Its translation: CASSEAWTTYEQYF.